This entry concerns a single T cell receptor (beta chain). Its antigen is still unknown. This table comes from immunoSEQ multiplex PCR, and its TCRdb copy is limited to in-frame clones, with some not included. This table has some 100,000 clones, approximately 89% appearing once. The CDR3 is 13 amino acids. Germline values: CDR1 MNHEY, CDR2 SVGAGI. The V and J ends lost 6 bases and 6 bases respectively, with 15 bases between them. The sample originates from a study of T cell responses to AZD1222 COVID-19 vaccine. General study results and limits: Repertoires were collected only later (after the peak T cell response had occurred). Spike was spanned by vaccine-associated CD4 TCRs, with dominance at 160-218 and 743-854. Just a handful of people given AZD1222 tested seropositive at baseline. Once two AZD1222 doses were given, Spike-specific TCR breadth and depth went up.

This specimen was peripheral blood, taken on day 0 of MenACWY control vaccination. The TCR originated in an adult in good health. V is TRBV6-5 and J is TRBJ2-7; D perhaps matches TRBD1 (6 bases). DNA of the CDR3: TGTGCCAGCAGATCAACAGGGTTTGGCGAGCAGTACTTC. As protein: CASRSTGFGEQYF.